The 10 T cell receptor beta chains listed next were all sequenced from one sample in a study of cytomegalovirus exposure and HLA in healthy donors. The repertoire was sequenced with immunoSEQ multiplex PCR; TCRdb's copy has only in-frame clones and lacks some. The repertoire consists of roughly 250,000 clones, with approximately 83% occurring once and the leading ten covering around 1.2%. Source material: PBMCs. The receptors were sampled from a woman under 40 in good health and CMV-seropositive.

This chain uses TRBV6-1 with TRBJ2-3; D gene ambiguous. CDR1 is MNHNS, CDR2 SASEGT, per germline. Between the trimmed V and J ends, which lost 4 bases and 6 bases, there was a span of 14 bases. This CDR3 comprises 14 residues. The CDR3: CASSVFEVSDTQYF. CDR3 sequence (DNA): TGTGCCAGCAGTGTTTTTGAGGTATCGGATACGCAGTATTTT.

V is TRBV5-6 and J is TRBJ2-7; D is uncertain. The V end lost 4 bases, the J end lost 0 bases, and 14 bases lay between the germline ends. Germline CDR1 SGHDT, CDR2 YYEEEE. The CDR3 extends over 15 amino acids. Here the CDR3 reads CASSLGLAYSYEQYF. Here the CDR3 DNA reads TGTGCCAGCAGCCTGGGGTTAGCCTACTCCTACGAGCAGTACTTC.

The rearrangement uses TRBV7-6 and TRBJ2-5, with a possible D match to TRBD1 (5 bases). Germline V CDR1 and CDR2: SGHVS, FNYEAQ. The CDR3 has 15 residues. V dropped 3 bases and J dropped 4 bases, with 15 bases sitting between them. Here the CDR3 reads CASSFPGWSGETQYF. CDR3 sequence (DNA): TGTGCCAGCAGCTTTCCAGGGTGGAGTGGAGAGACCCAGTACTTC.

This clone is a singleton in its sample. V and J are TRBV6-6 and TRBJ2-5, with 13 bases lining up with TRBD2. The germline gives CDR1 MNHNY, CDR2 SVGAGI (reference sequence). This CDR3 comprises 16 residues. Germline trimming cut 7 bases from V and 5 bases from J; bases unmatched to any gene: 10. The CDR3 region has the DNA TGTGCCAGCACCCAGGGTGGACTAGCGGGAGATGAGACCCAGTACTTC. Its translation: CASTQGGLAGDETQYF.

The chain carries TRBV30 and TRBJ1-2; D may be TRBD1 (5 bases). This CDR3 spans 16 amino acids. CDR1 GTSNPN and CDR2 SVGIG come from the germline V gene (reference sequence). V was shortened by 0 bases and J by 3 bases, with 17 bases between the two germline ends. CDR3 protein: CAWSVIWGGGDYGYTF. CDR3 DNA sequence: TGTGCCTGGAGTGTAATATGGGGCGGCGGGGACTATGGCTACACCTTC. Full variable domain (rest looked up from reference TRBV30 and TRBJ1-2): SQTIHQWPATLVQPVGSPLSLECTVEGTSNPNLYWYRQAAGRGLQLLFYSVGIGQISSEVPQNLSASRPQDRQFILSSKKLLLSDSGFYLCAWSVIWGGGDYGYTFGSGTRLTVV.

The V call is TRBV30, the J call TRBJ1-2; D not certain. The V and J ends lost 2 bases and 5 bases respectively, with 9 bases between them. Looked up from germline, CDR1 is GTSNPN and CDR2 is SVGIG (reference sequence). The CDR3 is made up of 12 amino acids. In nucleotides, the CDR3 is TGTGCCTGGAGTTCTCGGACTTATGGCTACACCTTC. Its protein is CAWSSRTYGYTF.

The J gene is TRBJ2-2, the V gene TRBV7-2, with unresolved D. V was shortened by 5 bases and J by 0 bases, with 7 bases between the two germline ends. The CDR3 has 14 amino acids. Germline V gene lookup returns CDR1 SGHTA and CDR2 FQGNSA. CDR3 bases: TGTGCCAGCAGCAGAACACCGAACACCGGGGAGCTGTTTTTT. The encoded protein is CASSRTPNTGELFF.

This chain joins TRBV19 and TRBJ1-2; maybe TRBD1 (5 bases). Trimming stripped 3 bases from V and 5 bases from J, with 13 bases between. Germline V gene lookup returns CDR1 LNHDA and CDR2 SQIVND (reference sequence). There are 14 residues in the CDR3. In DNA, the CDR3 is TGTGCCAGTAGTATCCCCAGGGAACAATATGGCTACACCTTC. It encodes CASSIPREQYGYTF. Complete variable domain (other parts from reference TRBV19 and TRBJ1-2): DGGITQSPKYLFRKEGQNVTLSCEQNLNHDAMYWYRQDPGQGLRLIYYSQIVNDFQKGDIAEGYSVSREKKESFPLTVTSAQKNPTAFYLCASSIPREQYGYTFGSGTRLTVV.

This clone has only one observation. The genes are TRBV30 and TRBJ2-3; D remains unclear. V gave up 4 bases and J gave up 4 bases, with 12 bases separating them. The CDR3 covers 13 residues. Germline V gene lookup returns CDR1 GTSNPN and CDR2 SVGIG (reference sequence). CDR3 sequence reads: CAWNRLRADTQYF. The CDR3, as DNA: TGTGCCTGGAACCGCCTGAGAGCAGATACGCAGTATTTT.

The genes are TRBV29-1 and TRBJ1-1, with D perhaps matching TRBD1 (6 bases). The CDR3 has 14 residues. Germline CDR1 reads SQVTM; CDR2 reads ANQGSEA. V gave up 6 bases and J gave up 1 base, with 15 bases separating them. In DNA, the CDR3 is TGCAGCGTAGAACAGGGAGGAAGGAACACTGAAGCTTTCTTT. It yields the protein CSVEQGGRNTEAFF.